A selection of T cell receptor beta chains follows, all from one sample in a study of preoperative IRX-2 immunotherapy in early breast cancer. Produced via immunoSEQ multiplex PCR; TCRdb's table is partial and in-frame only. The sample has about 32,000 clones; around 83% are singletons. The sequencing here drew on lymph node tissue, taken from a patient treated with IRX-2 immunotherapy. These receptor sequences come from a human donor with breast cancer. The CDR3 runs from the conserved cysteine through the conserved F or W. D genes are given only for firm matches. The size entry is marked missing in some rows and otherwise reads once, few, many or a size class.

NA	TRBV19	16	TRBJ2-1	NA	TGTGCCAGTAGTAACCCCAGAAGGGCGGGGTACAATGAGCAGTTCTTC	CASSNPRRAGYNEQFF
NA	TRBV19	13	TRBJ1-5	NA	TGTGCCACCTCCGTAGGACGCAATCAGCCCCAGCATTTT	CATSVGRNQPQHF
TRBD1	TRBV16	15	TRBJ2-7	NA	TGTGCCAGCAGCCTACTAGGGACAGGGTCCGGCGAGCAGTACTTC	CASSLLGTGSGEQYF
NA	TRBV28	14	TRBJ2-7	NA	TGTGCCAGCAGTTTGGGGGAGAGCTCCTACGAGCAGTACTTC	CASSLGESSYEQYF
TRBD2	TRBV28	14	TRBJ2-2	NA	TGTGCCAGCAGCCCCCCCGGACTAGCCGGGGAGCTGTTTTTT	CASSPPGLAGELFF
NA	TRBV19	14	TRBJ2-7	NA	TGTGCCAGTACGGGCGGGACCCCATCCTACGAGCAGTACTTC	CASTGGTPSYEQYF
TRBD1	TRBV5-1	14	TRBJ1-2	once	TGCGCCAGCAGCTTGGGGGACAGGGAGTATGGCTACACCTTC	CASSLGDREYGYTF
NA	TRBV18	17	TRBJ2-3	NA	TGTGCCAGCTCACCAATCTGGGGAGCGTTTGCGTGGGATACGCAGTATTTT	CASSPIWGAFAWDTQYF
NA	TRBV19	11	TRBJ2-3	few	TGTGCCCTCCATAAGGTTGGTACGCAGTATTTT	CALHKVGTQYF
TRBD2	TRBV18	15	TRBJ2-5	NA	TGTGCCAGCTCACCTGGGTTAGCGGGAGTCCAGACCCAGTACTTC	CASSPGLAGVQTQYF
NA	TRBV16	13	TRBJ1-3	few	TGTGCCAGCAGCTCCGCCTCTGGAAACACCATATATTTT	CASSSASGNTIYF
NA	TRBV14	14	TRBJ2-7	once	TGTGCCAGCAGCCAAGGGGGGCAGAGATACGAGCAGTACTTC	CASSQGGQRYEQYF
NA	TRBV28	14	TRBJ2-7	NA	TGTGCCAGCAGCTCACGTCCAGGGGCCTACGAGCAGTACTTC	CASSSRPGAYEQYF
NA	TRBV29-1	12	TRBJ2-2	NA	TGCAGCGTTATACCGAACACCGGGGAGCTGTTTTTT	CSVIPNTGELFF
NA	TRBV19	13	TRBJ1-5	NA	TGTGCCAGTAGTTCCACAGGTAATCAGCCCCAGCATTTT	CASSSTGNQPQHF
NA	TRBV7-7	16	TRBJ2-3	NA	TGTGCCAGCAGCTTCAACAATCCGGTTTCGCCAGATACGCAGTATTTT	CASSFNNPVSPDTQYF
TRBD2	TRBV25-1	16	TRBJ2-5	NA	TGTGCCAGCAGTAGCTCTAGCGGGAGGCTCCAAGAGACCCAGTACTTC	CASSSSSGRLQETQYF
TRBD1	TRBV29-1	14	TRBJ1-1	NA	TGCAGCGCCCCGGGACAGACCATGAACACTGAAGCTTTCTTT	CSAPGQTMNTEAFF
NA	TRBV18	14	TRBJ2-2	NA	TGTGCCAGCTCACCCCGGGACGCCACCGGGGAGCTGTTTTTT	CASSPRDATGELFF
NA	TRBV5-1	16	TRBJ1-3	NA	TGCGCCAGCAGCTCTTCGGGTCCCACCTCTGGAAACACCATATATTTT	CASSSSGPTSGNTIYF
TRBD1	TRBV14	17	TRBJ2-7	NA	TGTGCCAGCAGCCAAGATTTCGGTTGGACAGGGGACTACGAGCAGTACTTC	CASSQDFGWTGDYEQYF
NA	TRBV6-8	16	TRBJ2-7	once	TGTGCCAGCAGTTCCCCTCGAGGGGGTCGAACCTACGAGCAGTACTTC	CASSSPRGGRTYEQYF
NA	TRBV28	14	TRBJ1-4	NA	TGTGCCAGCAGTTTAGGGGGAGAAGGTGTTAAACTGTTTTTT	CASSLGGEGVKLFF
NA	TRBV19	14	TRBJ2-3	few	TGTGCCAGTAGTCAGCAGTCCTTCACAGATACGCAGTATTTT	CASSQQSFTDTQYF
TRBD1	TRBV6-8	15	TRBJ1-3	few	TGTGCCAGCAGTTACCGCAGGGGGCATGGAAACACCATATATTTT	CASSYRRGHGNTIYF
NA	TRBV30	13	TRBJ2-7	NA	TGTGCCTGGATAGGCCACGATACCTACGAGCAGTACTTC	CAWIGHDTYEQYF
TRBD1	TRBV6-8	12	TRBJ1-2	NA	TGTGCCACTTCCCCAGGGGGCCATGGCTACACCTTC	CATSPGGHGYTF
TRBD1	TRBV6-8	15	TRBJ1-1	NA	TGTGCCAGCAGTTACTCCGGGACAGGGGGCACTGAAGCTTTCTTT	CASSYSGTGGTEAFF
NA	TRBV12-1	15	TRBJ1-2	NA	TGTGCCAGCACCTCAGGGGGTCTTCGGAACTATGGCTACACCTTC	CASTSGGLRNYGYTF
TRBD1	TRBV6-8	17	TRBJ1-2	NA	TGTGCCAGCAGGCGGACAGGGGGCGCGAGTTCTGGTTATGGCTACACCTTC	CASRRTGGASSGYGYTF
NA	TRBV1	16	TRBJ2-6	once	TGCGCCAGCAGCCAAGAAGGGGTGCCCGGGGCCAACGTCCTGACTTTC	CASSQEGVPGANVLTF
NA	TRBV4-1	16	TRBJ1-4	medium-sized	TGCGCCAGCAGCCAAGGGGGCTCGTCCTATGGGGAAAAACTGTTTTTT	CASSQGGSSYGEKLFF
NA	TRBV19	13	TRBJ1-5	NA	TGTGCCAGTAGTATCAACCCCGCTCAGCCCCAGCATTTT	CASSINPAQPQHF
TRBD1	TRBV25-1	16	TRBJ2-1	NA	TGTGCCAGCAGTTCATTCCGGGACAGGGAATACAATGAGCAGTTCTTC	CASSSFRDREYNEQFF
TRBD1	TRBV23-1	15	TRBJ1-4	NA	TGCGCCAGCAGCCAAGTAGGGACAGGAAATGAAAAACTGTTTTTT	CASSQVGTGNEKLFF
NA	TRBV6-8	13	TRBJ1-5	NA	TGTGCCAGCAGACAGGATAGCAATCAGCCCCAGCATTTT	CASRQDSNQPQHF
TRBD2	TRBV11-3	14	TRBJ2-4	NA	TGTGCCAGCAGCCGGGAGGGACTGGAGGGCATTCAGTACTTC	CASSREGLEGIQYF
TRBD1	TRBV6-8	13	TRBJ1-2	NA	TGTGCCAGCAGTACCGACAGGGGTCGCGGCTACACCTTC	CASSTDRGRGYTF
NA	TRBV18	15	TRBJ2-7	NA	TGTGCCAGCTCACCACGTGGGGAGAGCTCCTACGAGCAGTACTTC	CASSPRGESSYEQYF
TRBD1	TRBV18	14	TRBJ2-7	NA	TGTGCCAGCTCACCAGAGGGACAGAAGAAGGTGCAGTACTTC	CASSPEGQKKVQYF
NA	TRBV2	15	TRBJ1-3	NA	TGTGCCAGCAGACGTCAGGGAGGGTTCGGAAACACCATATATTTT	CASRRQGGFGNTIYF
NA	TRBV30	11	TRBJ2-1	once	TGTGCCTGGAGTGCTCGCAGTGAGCAGTTCTTC	CAWSARSEQFF
NA	TRBV6-8	14	TRBJ1-5	NA	TGTGCCAGCAGACCCCTGCAAAGTAATCAGCCCCAGCATTTT	CASRPLQSNQPQHF
TRBD1	TRBV29-1	14	TRBJ2-7	NA	TGCAGCGTCACCGGGACAGGGGGCCAGTACGAGCAGTACTTC	CSVTGTGGQYEQYF
NA	TRBV7-5	15	TRBJ2-3	NA	TGTGCCAGCAGCTTGGGAGCGGGATGGGGAGATACGCAGTATTTT	CASSLGAGWGDTQYF
NA	TRBV30	14	TRBJ2-3	NA	TGTGCCTGGAGCCCGGGTATTACCCCAGATACGCAGTATTTT	CAWSPGITPDTQYF
TRBD2	TRBV19	14	TRBJ2-3	few	TGTGCCAGTAGTAGGGGACTAGTGCCAGATACGCAGTATTTT	CASSRGLVPDTQYF
NA	TRBV7-5	14	TRBJ1-1	NA	TGTGCCAGCAGCTTATTGGGATCGAGCAGTGAAGCTTTCTTT	CASSLLGSSSEAFF
TRBD1	TRBV6-8	14	TRBJ1-2	NA	TGTGCCAGCAGGCCGGGACAGGGGGCGCGAGGCTACACCTTC	CASRPGQGARGYTF
NA	TRBV11-3	15	TRBJ2-7	once	TGTGCCAGCAGCGGCGGGACTTCAAGCTCCTACGAGCAGTACTTC	CASSGGTSSSYEQYF
NA	TRBV28	17	TRBJ1-3	NA	TGTGCCAGCAGTTCCCCAGGGCGCATCACTTCTGGAAACACCATATATTTT	CASSSPGRITSGNTIYF
NA	TRBV19	15	TRBJ2-1	NA	TGTGCCAGTAGTATGAACGGTCCCGACGGAAGCGAGCAGTTCTTC	CASSMNGPDGSEQFF
NA	TRBV28	13	TRBJ1-3	NA	TGTGCCGCTACCTACTCTCCTGGAAACACCATATATTTT	CAATYSPGNTIYF
NA	TRBV22-1	15	TRBJ1-1	once	TGTGCCAGCAGTTTGGTAGGGGGGCCGGGCACTGAAGCTTTCTTT	CASSLVGGPGTEAFF
NA	TRBV6-8	12	TRBJ2-7	NA	TGTGCCAGCAGTCCCGGGAGCTACGAGCAGTACTTC	CASSPGSYEQYF
TRBD2	TRBV18	17	TRBJ2-1	NA	TGTGCCAGCTCACCACCAATTCGGGCTAGCGGGAGAAATGAGCAGTTCTTC	CASSPPIRASGRNEQFF
TRBD2	TRBV28	17	TRBJ2-3	NA	TGTGCCAGCACCCCCCGGACTAGCGGGGGCCTCACAGATACGCAGTATTTT	CASTPRTSGGLTDTQYF
NA	TRBV11-3	15	TRBJ1-2	NA	TGTGCCAGCAGCTTAGATCTAGGACCGAACTATGGCTACACCTTC	CASSLDLGPNYGYTF
TRBD1	TRBV19	15	TRBJ2-7	NA	TGTGCCAGTAGTAGAACGGGACAGGGTTCCGGCGAGCAGTACTTC	CASSRTGQGSGEQYF
NA	TRBV10-2	13	TRBJ2-2	NA	TGCGCCAGCAGGGAAATTGGCGCCGGGGAGCTGTTTTTT	CASREIGAGELFF